This paragraph covers one T cell receptor beta chain sequence. These data come from a study of blood T cell repertoires in COVID-19. In the authors' methods: Nucleated cell number was recorded as an estimate derived from reference gene primer amplification. Produced via immunoSEQ multiplex PCR; TCRdb's table is partial and in-frame only. That table furnishes V, J and clone size, whereas the DNA furnished D and trimming. Among over 100,000 clones listed, 70% to 85% were seen once. Germline V CDR1 and CDR2: SGHNT, YENEEA. The CDR3 sequence is 13 residues long. The V gene lost 5 bases and the J gene lost 1 base, with 8 bases spanning the gap.

The rearrangement joins TRBV11-3 to TRBJ1-1; D might be TRBD1 (5 bases). The origin of this receptor is a woman aged 70-85 years with acute or convalescent COVID-19. Material: peripheral blood. CDR3 coding DNA: TGTGCCAGCAGCCAAGGGGCGAACACTGAAGCTTTCTTT. Translation: CASSQGANTEAFF. Complete variable domain (other parts from reference TRBV11-3 and TRBJ1-1): EAGVVQSPRYKIIEKKQPVAFWCNPISGHNTLYWYLQNLGQGPELLIRYENEEAVDDSQLPKDRFSAERLKGVDSTLKIQPAELGDSAVYLCASSQGANTEAFFGQGTRLTVV.